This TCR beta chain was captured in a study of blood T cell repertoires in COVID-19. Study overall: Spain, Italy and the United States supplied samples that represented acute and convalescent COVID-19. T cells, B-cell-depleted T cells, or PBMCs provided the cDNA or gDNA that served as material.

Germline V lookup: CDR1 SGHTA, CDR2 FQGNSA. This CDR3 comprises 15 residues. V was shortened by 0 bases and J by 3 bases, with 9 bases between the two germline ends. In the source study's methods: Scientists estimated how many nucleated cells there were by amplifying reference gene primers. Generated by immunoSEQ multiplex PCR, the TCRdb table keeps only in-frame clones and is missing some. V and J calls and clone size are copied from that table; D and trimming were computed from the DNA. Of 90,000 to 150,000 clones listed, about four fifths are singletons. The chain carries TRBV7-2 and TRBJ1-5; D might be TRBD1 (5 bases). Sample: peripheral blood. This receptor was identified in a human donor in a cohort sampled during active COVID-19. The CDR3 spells CASSLAQGINQPQHF. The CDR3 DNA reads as TGTGCCAGCAGCTTAGCGCAGGGTATCAATCAGCCCCAGCATTTT.